This T cell receptor (beta chain) was documented in a study of OX40 agonist ivuxolimab in advanced cancers. The assay was immunoSEQ multiplex PCR, and TCRdb's table has in-frame clones only and misses some. The sample yields tens of thousands of clones, 81% seen once. Germline loops: CDR1 SGHNT, CDR2 YYREEE (reference sequence). The CDR3 is made up of 15 amino acids. Trimming cost V 2 bases and J 3 bases; bases outside gene matches: 7. V and J are TRBV5-4 and TRBJ1-2; 7 bases are a match to TRBD1. This specimen consisted of CD4+ or CD8+ T cells sorted from blood, obtained in a trial of the OX40 agonist ivuxolimab. The clonotype comes from an adult with an advanced solid tumor such as melanoma, head and neck, liver or kidney cancer. The CDR3 nucleotides read TGTGCCAGCAGCTTCGGCCGAGGGGGCGACTATGGCTACACCTTC. It translates to CASSFGRGGDYGYTF.